This T cell receptor (beta chain) was found in a study of blood T cell repertoires in COVID-19. Study context: Acute and convalescent COVID-19 specimens originated in the United States, Italy and Spain. From T cells, B-cell-depleted T cells, or PBMCs came the material, which was cDNA or gDNA.

This clone was seen just once. The CDR3 contains 17 residues. The germline V gene encodes CDR1 MNHEY and CDR2 SVGEGT. V was trimmed by 0 bases and J by 5 bases, leaving 18 bases between them. As originally analysed: Counts of nucleated cells, estimated from reference gene primer amplification, were obtained. Produced via immunoSEQ multiplex PCR; TCRdb's table is partial and in-frame only. Clone size and the V and J calls come from that table; the DNA yielded D and trimming. In the table there are over 20,000 clones, around 81% of which are singletons. This sequence joins TRBV6-2 or TRBV6-3 and TRBJ2-3; TRBD1 might be the D (6 bases). The sequence was obtained from a man between 65 and 80 years old with acute or convalescent COVID-19. The sequenced sample was peripheral blood. The DNA of the CDR3 is TGTGCCAGCAGTTACTCGATTCTAGGGGACATCGAAGATACGCAGTATTTT. Protein sequence: CASSYSILGDIEDTQYF.